Included here is one T cell receptor (beta chain) sequence, with context. The target antigen is unknown. Primers included in the PCR were 60 Vbeta and 13 Jbeta primers. Clones were read by immunoSEQ multiplex PCR, and TCRdb kept only the in-frame ones, dropping some. This sample has some 200,000 clones, with approximately 81% found just once. This record comes from a study of cytomegalovirus exposure and HLA in healthy donors. Study-wide points: TCR beta V- and J-gene trimming was later associated with a missense DCLRE1C variant. While the bulk of TCR sequences proved rare, some public TCRs turned up in many donors. A later examination showed that TCR association rates differed by HLA locus, with DRB1 most and HLA-C fewest. The authors listed over 150 TCR beta chains as cytomegalovirus-associated.

CDR3 length equals 15 residues. V was pared by 3 bases and J by 3 bases, with 15 bases between. Looked up from germline, CDR1 is SNHLY and CDR2 is FYNNEI. Sequencing was carried out using PBMCs. This TCR derives from a woman in her thirties in good health and CMV-seronegative. This chain uses TRBV2 with TRBJ2-7, with a weak D call TRBD2 (7 bases). DNA of the CDR3: TGTGCCAGCAGTGAGAGGGGGGGGATAAACTACGAGCAGTACTTC. This translates into CASSERGGINYEQYF.